Listed below are T cell receptor beta chains from one sample, sequenced in a study of T cells after yellow fever vaccination. Each CDR3 protein is one row after TCRdb ran MiXCR on the 5' RACE reads. Among 50,000 to 75,000 distinct CDR3 sequences, around 6.5% were seen once, and the ten largest hold around 44%. The input for sequencing was CD8+ T cells sorted from PBMCs, taken on the day of the first yellow fever vaccination. The receptor set was obtained from a man between 18 and 35 years old who received the YFV17D yellow fever vaccine. Each CDR3 is given with its conserved first and last residue. A D gene is named only where the DNA matches it firmly. Not all rows give a size; the values are once, few, many and, for expanded clones, a class.

size: many
D: .
V: TRBV6-2/TRBV6-3
J: TRBJ2-1
CDR3: CASSQHRGPFSYNEQFF
DNA: TGTGCCAGCAGTCAACACCGGGGGCCGTTCTCCTACAATGAGCAGTTCTTC

size: few
D: .
V: TRBV20-1
J: TRBJ1-5
CDR3: CSATSQGLRGQPQHF
DNA: TGCAGTGCTACCTCACAGGGCTTGAGGGGTCAGCCCCAGCATTTT

size: .
D: .
V: TRBV11-2
J: TRBJ1-2
CDR3: CASSLEPGGRDGYTF
DNA: TGTGCCAGCAGCTTAGAGCCCGGGGGTAGAGATGGCTACACCTTC

size: few
D: TRBD2
V: TRBV7-2
J: TRBJ2-1
CDR3: CASTPGGGAYNEQFF
DNA: TGTGCCAGCACCCCGGGTGGGGGGGCCTACAATGAGCAGTTCTTC

size: .
D: .
V: TRBV4-1
J: TRBJ2-5
CDR3: CASSQEWWEETQYF
DNA: TGCGCCAGCAGCCAAGAATGGTGGGAAGAGACCCAGTACTTC

size: .
D: TRBD1
V: TRBV20-1
J: TRBJ2-5
CDR3: CSASEGAQETQYF
DNA: TGCAGTGCTAGTGAGGGGGCCCAGGAGACCCAGTACTTC

size: .
D: TRBD1
V: TRBV20-1
J: TRBJ1-2
CDR3: CSARTGAESNYGYTF
DNA: TGCAGTGCTCGGACAGGGGCCGAATCTAACTATGGCTACACCTTC

size: .
D: TRBD2
V: TRBV4-2
J: TRBJ2-3
CDR3: CASSQDLAGGTTDTQYF
DNA: TGTGCCAGCAGCCAAGATCTAGCGGGGGGAACCACAGATACGCAGTATTTT

size: many
D: TRBD1
V: TRBV12-3/TRBV12-4
J: TRBJ2-7
CDR3: CASSPGTGAYEQYF
DNA: TGTGCCAGCAGCCCCGGGACAGGGGCCTACGAGCAGTACTTC

size: few
D: TRBD1
V: TRBV29-1
J: TRBJ1-2
CDR3: CSVWTGELNYGYTF
DNA: TGCAGCGTCTGGACAGGGGAATTAAACTATGGCTACACCTTC

size: many
D: .
V: TRBV5-1
J: TRBJ2-7
CDR3: CASSFRGSGEQYF
DNA: TGCGCCAGCAGCTTTCGGGGATCCGGGGAGCAGTACTTC

size: many
D: .
V: TRBV29-1
J: TRBJ1-2
CDR3: CSVESGADGYTF
DNA: TGCAGCGTAGAAAGCGGGGCTGATGGCTACACCTTC

size: .
D: .
V: TRBV5-1
J: TRBJ1-4
CDR3: CASSWPLTGAEDGPEKLFF
DNA: TGCGCCAGCAGCTGGCCCCTGACAGGAGCCGAAGATGGACCCGAAAAACTGTTTTTT